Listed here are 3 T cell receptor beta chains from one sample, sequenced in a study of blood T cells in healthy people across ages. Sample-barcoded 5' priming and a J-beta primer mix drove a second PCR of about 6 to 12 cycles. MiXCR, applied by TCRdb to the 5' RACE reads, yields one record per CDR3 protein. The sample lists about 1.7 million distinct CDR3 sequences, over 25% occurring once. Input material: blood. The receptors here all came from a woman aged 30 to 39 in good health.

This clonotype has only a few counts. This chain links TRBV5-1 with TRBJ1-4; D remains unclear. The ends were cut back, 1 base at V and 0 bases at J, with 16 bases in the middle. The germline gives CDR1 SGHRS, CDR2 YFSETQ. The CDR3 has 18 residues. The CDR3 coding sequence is TGCGCCAGCAGCTTGAGTGTTGCCAGTCCGCCAACTAATGAAAAACTGTTTTTT. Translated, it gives CASSLSVASPPTNEKLFF.

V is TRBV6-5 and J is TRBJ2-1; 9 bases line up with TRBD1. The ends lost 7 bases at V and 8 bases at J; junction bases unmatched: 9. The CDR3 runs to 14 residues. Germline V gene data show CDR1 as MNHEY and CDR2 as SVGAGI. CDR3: CASTRGGQGHEQFF. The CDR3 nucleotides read TGTGCCAGCACCAGAGGGGGACAGGGCCATGAGCAGTTCTTC.

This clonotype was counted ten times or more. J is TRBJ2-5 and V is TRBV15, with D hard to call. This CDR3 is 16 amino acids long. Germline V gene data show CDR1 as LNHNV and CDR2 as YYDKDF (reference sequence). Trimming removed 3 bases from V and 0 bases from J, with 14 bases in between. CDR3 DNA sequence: TGTGCCACCAGCAGGGGTTTGGGAAGGTACCAAGAGACCCAGTACTTC. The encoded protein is CATSRGLGRYQETQYF.